The sequence of this T cell receptor (beta chain) was determined in a study of T cells in Graves' hyperthyroidism and ophthalmopathy. Study conclusions and caveats: The model's output predicted ophthalmopathy at a median of about 6.5 months prior to onset.

The ends lost 5 bases at V and 2 bases at J; junction bases unmatched: 10. The CDR3 length is 16 residues. CDR1 and CDR2 from the germline V gene are SGHTA and FQGNSA. This clonotype was counted ten times or more. Its cognate antigen is unknown. The CDR3 regions of TCR beta were amplified from RNA transcripts. Initially, a first-round RT-PCR of the TCR CDR3 employed the HTBI primer set. TCRdb re-derived calls from the multiplex PCR reads in MiXCR, one entry per CDR3 protein. In the table there are a few hundred thousand distinct CDR3 sequences, around a sixth of which are singletons. The sequence derives from a woman aged 40 to 50 with Graves' ophthalmopathy. The genes are TRBV7-2 and TRBJ2-5, with 8 bases lining up with TRBD2. The sequenced sample was blood. CDR3 DNA sequence: TGTGCCAGCAGCCCCGAGAGCGGGAGTAAACAAGAGACCCAGTACTTC. Protein product: CASSPESGSKQETQYF.